This TCR beta chain was captured in a study of read filtering for tumor transcriptome and immune sequencing. Across the whole study: TCR-mapped reads were about 3.5 to 10.27 million with IR-seq versus roughly 75 to 1,300 with RNA-seq.

V lost 2 bases, J lost 7 bases, and 8 bases stayed unmatched. The CDR3 contains 14 residues. The V gene's germline CDR1 is SQVTM and CDR2 ANQGSEA. From 350 to 500 ng of RNA, a library with molecular barcoded alpha/delta and beta/gamma adaptors was made. TCRdb called the reads again in MiXCR, with one record for every CDR3 protein. In the table there are approximately 40,000 distinct CDR3 sequences, about 13% of which are singletons. In its sample, this clonotype was seen many times. The receptor was isolated from a donor over 35 with multiple myeloma. The chain joins TRBV29-1 to TRBJ2-7; the match to TRBD2 covers 10 bases. Sequencing was carried out using a population of CD138-negative cells sorted from bone marrow. CDR3 protein: CSVESRASGSEQYF. DNA of the CDR3: TGCAGCGTTGAATCACGGGCTAGCGGGAGTGAGCAGTACTTC.